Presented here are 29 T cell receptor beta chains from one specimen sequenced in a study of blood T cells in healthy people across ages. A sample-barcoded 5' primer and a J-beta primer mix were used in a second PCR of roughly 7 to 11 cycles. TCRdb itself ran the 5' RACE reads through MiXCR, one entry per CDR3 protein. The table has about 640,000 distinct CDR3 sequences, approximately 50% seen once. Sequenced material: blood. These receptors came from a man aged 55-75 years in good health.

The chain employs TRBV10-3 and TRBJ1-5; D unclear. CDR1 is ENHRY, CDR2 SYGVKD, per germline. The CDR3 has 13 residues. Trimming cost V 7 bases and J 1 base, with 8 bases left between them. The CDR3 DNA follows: TGTGCCATCAAACAAGAGAGCAATCAGCCCCAGCATTTT. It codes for CAIKQESNQPQHF.

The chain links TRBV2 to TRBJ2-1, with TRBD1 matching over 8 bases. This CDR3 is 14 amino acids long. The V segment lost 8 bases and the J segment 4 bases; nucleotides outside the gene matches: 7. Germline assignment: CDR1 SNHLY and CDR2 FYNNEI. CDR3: CASEDRGRYNEQFF. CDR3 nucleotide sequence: TGTGCCAGCGAAGACAGGGGACGATACAATGAGCAGTTCTTC.

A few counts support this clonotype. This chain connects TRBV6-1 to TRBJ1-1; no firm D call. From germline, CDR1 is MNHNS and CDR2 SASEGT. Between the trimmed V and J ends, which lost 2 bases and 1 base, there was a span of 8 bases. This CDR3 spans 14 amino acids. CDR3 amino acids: CASSERWQNTEAFF. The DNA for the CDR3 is TGTGCCAGCAGTGAACGCTGGCAGAACACTGAAGCTTTCTTT.

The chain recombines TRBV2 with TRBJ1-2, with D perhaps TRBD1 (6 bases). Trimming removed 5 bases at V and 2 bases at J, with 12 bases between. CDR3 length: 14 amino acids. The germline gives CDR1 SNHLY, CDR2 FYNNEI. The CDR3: CASSYRGLNYGYTF. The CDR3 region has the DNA TGTGCCAGCAGTTACCGGGGGCTAAACTATGGCTACACCTTC.

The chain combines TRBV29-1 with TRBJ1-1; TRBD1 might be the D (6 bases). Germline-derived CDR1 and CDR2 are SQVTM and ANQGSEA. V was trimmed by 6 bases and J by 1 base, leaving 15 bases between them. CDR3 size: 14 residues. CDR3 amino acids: CSVVQQGRNTEAFF. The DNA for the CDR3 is TGCAGCGTCGTCCAACAGGGCCGGAACACTGAAGCTTTCTTT.

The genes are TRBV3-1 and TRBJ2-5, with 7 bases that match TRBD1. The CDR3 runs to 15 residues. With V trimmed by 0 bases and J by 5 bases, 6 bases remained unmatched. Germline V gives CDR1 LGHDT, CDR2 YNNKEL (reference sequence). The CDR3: CASSQDPGGVETQYF. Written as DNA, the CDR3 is TGTGCCAGCAGCCAAGACCCAGGGGGAGTGGAGACCCAGTACTTC.

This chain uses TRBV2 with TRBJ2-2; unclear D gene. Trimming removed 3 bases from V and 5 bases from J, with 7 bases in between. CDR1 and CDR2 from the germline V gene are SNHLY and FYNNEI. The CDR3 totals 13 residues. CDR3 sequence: CASSEENTGELFF. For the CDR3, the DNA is TGTGCCAGCAGTGAGGAAAATACCGGGGAGCTGTTTTTT.

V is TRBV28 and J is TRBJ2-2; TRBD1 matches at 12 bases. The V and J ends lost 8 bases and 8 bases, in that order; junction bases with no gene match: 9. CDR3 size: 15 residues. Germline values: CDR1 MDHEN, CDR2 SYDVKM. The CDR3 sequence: CASARGDRGQGELFF. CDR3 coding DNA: TGTGCCAGCGCCCGAGGGGACAGGGGGCAGGGGGAGCTGTTTTTT.

CDR3 region: CASSLGPRNKQFF. DNA for the CDR3: TGCGCCAGCAGCTTGGGCCCCCGGAATAAGCAGTTCTTC. The V call is TRBV5-1, the J call TRBJ2-1; D is unclear. Trimming removed 0 bases from V and 11 bases from J, with 12 bases in between. The CDR3 runs 13 residues. Germline V gives CDR1 SGHRS, CDR2 YFSETQ.

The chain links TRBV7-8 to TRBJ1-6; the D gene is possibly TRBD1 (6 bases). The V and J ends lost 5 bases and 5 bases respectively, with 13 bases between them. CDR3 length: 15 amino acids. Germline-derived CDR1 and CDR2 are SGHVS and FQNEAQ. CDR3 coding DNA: TGTGCCAGCAGCGCGATACAGGGCGATAATTCACCCCTCCACTTT. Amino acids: CASSAIQGDNSPLHF. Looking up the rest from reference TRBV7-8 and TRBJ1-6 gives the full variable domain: GAGVSQSPRYKVAKRGQDVALRCDPISGHVSLFWYQQALGQGPEFLTYFQNEAQLDKSGLPSDRFFAERPEGSVSTLKIQRTQQEDSAVYLCASSAIQGDNSPLHFGNGTRLTVT.

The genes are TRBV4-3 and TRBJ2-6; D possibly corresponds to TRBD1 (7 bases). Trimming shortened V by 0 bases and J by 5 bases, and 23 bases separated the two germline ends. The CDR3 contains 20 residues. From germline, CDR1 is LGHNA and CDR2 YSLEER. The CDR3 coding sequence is TGCGCCAGCAGCCAAGAGAGAGACAGGGAGGAACCCAGAAGGGCCAACGTCCTGACTTTC. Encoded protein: CASSQERDREEPRRANVLTF.

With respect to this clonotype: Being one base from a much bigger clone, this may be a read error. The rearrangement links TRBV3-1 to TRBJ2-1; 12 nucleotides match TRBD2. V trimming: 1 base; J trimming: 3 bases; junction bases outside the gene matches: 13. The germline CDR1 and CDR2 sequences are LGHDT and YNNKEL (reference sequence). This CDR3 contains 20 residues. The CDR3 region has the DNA TGTGCCAGCAGCCAAGGGCGGTCACTAGCGGGGGGTGCCGACTACAATGAGCAGTTCTTC. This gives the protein CASSQGRSLAGGADYNEQFF.

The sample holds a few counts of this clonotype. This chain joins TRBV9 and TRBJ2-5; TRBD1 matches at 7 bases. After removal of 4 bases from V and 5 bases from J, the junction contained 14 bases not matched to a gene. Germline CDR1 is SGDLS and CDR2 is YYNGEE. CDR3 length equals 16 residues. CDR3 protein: CASSSPRGQSDETQYF. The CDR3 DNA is TGTGCCAGCAGCTCCCCTCGGGGACAGTCGGACGAGACCCAGTACTTC.

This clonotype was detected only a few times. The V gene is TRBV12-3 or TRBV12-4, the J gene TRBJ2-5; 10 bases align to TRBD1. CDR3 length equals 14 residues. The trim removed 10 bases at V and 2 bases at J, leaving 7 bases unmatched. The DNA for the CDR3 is TGTGCCACAAGACAGGGGGCTACACAAGAGACCCAGTACTTC. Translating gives CATRQGATQETQYF.

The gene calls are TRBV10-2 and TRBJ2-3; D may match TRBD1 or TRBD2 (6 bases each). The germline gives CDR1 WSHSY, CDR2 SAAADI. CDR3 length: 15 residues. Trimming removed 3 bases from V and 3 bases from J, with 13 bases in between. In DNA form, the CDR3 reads TGCGCCAGCAGTGACTCGGGGGCGCAAACAGATACGCAGTATTTT. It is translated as CASSDSGAQTDTQYF.

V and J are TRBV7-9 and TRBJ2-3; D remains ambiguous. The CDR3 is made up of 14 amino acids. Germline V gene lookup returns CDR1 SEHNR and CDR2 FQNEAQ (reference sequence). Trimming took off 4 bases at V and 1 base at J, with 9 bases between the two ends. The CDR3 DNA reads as TGTGCCAGCAGCTCCTTTGACGGCACAGATACGCAGTATTTT. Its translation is CASSSFDGTDTQYF.

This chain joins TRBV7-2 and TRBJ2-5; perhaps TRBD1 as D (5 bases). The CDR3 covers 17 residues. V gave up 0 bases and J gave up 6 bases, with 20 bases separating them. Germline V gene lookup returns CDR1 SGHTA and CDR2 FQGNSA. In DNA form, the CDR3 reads TGTGCCAGCAGCTTAGCTCGGGCAGGGTACGCCCCGAAGACCCAGTACTTC. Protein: CASSLARAGYAPKTQYF.

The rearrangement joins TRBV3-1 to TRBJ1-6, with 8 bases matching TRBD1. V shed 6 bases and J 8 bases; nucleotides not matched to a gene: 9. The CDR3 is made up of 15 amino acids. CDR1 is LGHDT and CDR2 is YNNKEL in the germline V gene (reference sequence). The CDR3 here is CASRNRGYVHSPLHF. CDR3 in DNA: TGTGCCAGCAGAAACAGGGGGTATGTGCATTCACCCCTCCACTTT.

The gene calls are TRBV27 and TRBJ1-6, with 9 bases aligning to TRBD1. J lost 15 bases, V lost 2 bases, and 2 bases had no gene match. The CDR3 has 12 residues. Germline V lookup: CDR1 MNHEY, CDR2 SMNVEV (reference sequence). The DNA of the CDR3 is TGTGCCAGCAGTTTACGACAGGGGGTCCTCCACTTT. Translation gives CASSLRQGVLHF.

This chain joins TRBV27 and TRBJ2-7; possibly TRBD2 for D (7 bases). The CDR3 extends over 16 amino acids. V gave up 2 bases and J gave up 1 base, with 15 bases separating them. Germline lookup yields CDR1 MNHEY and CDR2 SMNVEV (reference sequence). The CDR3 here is CASSLKGGGSSYEQYF. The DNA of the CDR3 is TGTGCCAGCAGTTTAAAGGGGGGGGGATCATCCTACGAGCAGTACTTC.

The CDR3, as DNA: TGCAGTGCAGTTCAGGCTAGCACAGATACGCAGTATTTT. It codes for CSAVQASTDTQYF. The chain employs TRBV20-1 and TRBJ2-3, with D uncertain. The V end lost 6 bases, the J end lost 0 bases, and 10 bases lay between the germline ends. Germline V gene data show CDR1 as DFQATT and CDR2 as SNEGSKA (reference sequence). The CDR3 totals 13 residues.

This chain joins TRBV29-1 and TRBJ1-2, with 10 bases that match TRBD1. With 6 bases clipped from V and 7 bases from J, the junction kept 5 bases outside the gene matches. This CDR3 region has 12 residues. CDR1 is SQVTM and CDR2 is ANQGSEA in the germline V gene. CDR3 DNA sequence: TGCAGCGTAGCGGGACAGGGGCTTGGCTACACCTTC. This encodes CSVAGQGLGYTF.

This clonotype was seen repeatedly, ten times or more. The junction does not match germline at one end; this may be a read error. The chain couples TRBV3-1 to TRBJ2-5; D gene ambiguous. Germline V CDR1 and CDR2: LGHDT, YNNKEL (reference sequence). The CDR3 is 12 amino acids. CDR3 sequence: CASSQVGETQYF. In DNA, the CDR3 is TGCGCCAGCAGCCAGGTCGGAGAGACCCAGTACTTC.

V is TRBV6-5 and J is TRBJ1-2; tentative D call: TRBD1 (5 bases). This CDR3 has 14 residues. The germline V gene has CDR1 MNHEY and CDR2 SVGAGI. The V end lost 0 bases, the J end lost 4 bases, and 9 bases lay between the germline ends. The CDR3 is CASSYSGGSYGYTF. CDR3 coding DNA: TGTGCCAGCAGTTACTCGGGGGGTAGCTATGGCTACACCTTC.

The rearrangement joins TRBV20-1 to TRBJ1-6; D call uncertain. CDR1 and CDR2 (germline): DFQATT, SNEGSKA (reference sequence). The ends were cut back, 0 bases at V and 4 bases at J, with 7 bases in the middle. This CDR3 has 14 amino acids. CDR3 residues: CSARDPQYNSPLHF. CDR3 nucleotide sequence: TGCAGTGCTAGAGATCCACAGTATAATTCACCCCTCCACTTT.

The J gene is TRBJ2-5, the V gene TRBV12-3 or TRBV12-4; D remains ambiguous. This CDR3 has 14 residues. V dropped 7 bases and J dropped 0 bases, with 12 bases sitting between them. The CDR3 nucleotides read TGTGCCAGCACCCCCGGCGAGAACCAAGAGACCCAGTACTTC. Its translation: CASTPGENQETQYF.

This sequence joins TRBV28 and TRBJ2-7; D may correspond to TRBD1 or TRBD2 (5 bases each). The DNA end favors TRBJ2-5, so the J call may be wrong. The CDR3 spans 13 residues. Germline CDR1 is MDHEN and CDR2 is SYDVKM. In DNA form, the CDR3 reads TGTGCCAGCACTAGCCAGGGTACGGAGACCCAGTACTTC. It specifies CASTSQGTETQYF.

In DNA form, the CDR3 reads TGCGCCAGCAGCATCCAGGGGGCGAATGAGCAGTACTTC. Protein product: CASSIQGANEQYF. The chain employs TRBV5-1 and TRBJ2-5; TRBD1 matches 8 bases. V lost 4 bases, J lost 11 bases, and 10 bases stayed unmatched. CDR3 length: 13 residues. Germline values: CDR1 SGHRS, CDR2 YFSETQ.

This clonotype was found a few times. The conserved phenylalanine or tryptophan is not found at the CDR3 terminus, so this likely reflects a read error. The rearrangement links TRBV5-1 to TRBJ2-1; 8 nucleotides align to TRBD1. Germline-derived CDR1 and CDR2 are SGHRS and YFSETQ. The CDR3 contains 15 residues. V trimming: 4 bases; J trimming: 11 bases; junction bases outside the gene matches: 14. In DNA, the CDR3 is TGCGCCAGCAGCAACAACTACCACCGACAGGGGCAGCAGTTCTTA. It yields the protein CASSNNYHRQGQQFL.